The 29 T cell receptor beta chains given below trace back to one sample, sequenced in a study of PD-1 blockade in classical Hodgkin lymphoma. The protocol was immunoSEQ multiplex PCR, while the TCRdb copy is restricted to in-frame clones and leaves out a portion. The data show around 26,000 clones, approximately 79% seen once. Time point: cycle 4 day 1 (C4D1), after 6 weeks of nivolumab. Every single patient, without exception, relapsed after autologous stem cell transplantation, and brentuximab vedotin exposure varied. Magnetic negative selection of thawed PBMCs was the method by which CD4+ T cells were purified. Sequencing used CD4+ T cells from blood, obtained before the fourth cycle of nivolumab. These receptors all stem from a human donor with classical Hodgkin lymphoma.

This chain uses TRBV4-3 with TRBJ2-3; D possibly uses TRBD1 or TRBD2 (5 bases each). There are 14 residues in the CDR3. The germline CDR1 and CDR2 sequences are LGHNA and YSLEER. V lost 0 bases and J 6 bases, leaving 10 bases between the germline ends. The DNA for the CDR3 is TGCGCCAGCAGCCAAGAAACCAGGGAGGATACGCAGTATTTT. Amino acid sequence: CASSQETREDTQYF.

The chain's CDR3 is CASSLDPLNEQYF. The CDR3 DNA follows: TGCGCCAGCAGCTTGGATCCCCTAAACGAGCAGTACTTC. The gene calls are TRBV5-1 and TRBJ2-5; D is unresolved. The DNA end favors TRBJ2-7, so the J call may be wrong. CDR1 and CDR2 (germline): SGHRS, YFSETQ. The CDR3 runs to 13 residues.

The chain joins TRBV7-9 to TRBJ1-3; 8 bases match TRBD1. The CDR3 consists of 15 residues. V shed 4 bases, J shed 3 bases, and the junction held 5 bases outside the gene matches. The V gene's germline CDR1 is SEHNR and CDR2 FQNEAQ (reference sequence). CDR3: CASSSQGASGNTIYF. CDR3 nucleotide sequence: TGTGCCAGCAGCTCCCAGGGGGCGAGTGGAAACACCATATATTTT.

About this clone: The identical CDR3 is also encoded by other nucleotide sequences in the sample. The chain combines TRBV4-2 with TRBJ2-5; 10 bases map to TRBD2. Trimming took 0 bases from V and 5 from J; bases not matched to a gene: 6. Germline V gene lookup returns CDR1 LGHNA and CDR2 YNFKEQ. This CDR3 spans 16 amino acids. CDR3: CASSQDPSGGEETQYF. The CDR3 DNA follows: TGTGCCAGCAGCCAAGATCCCAGCGGGGGGGAGGAGACCCAGTACTTC.

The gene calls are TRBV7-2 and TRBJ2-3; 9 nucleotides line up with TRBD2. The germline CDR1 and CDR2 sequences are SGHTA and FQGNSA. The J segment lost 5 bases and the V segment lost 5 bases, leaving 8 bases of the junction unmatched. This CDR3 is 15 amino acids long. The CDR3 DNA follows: TGTGCCAGCAGCCTTCAGGGACTAGCTGTAGATACGCAGTATTTT. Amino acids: CASSLQGLAVDTQYF.

The CDR3 region has the DNA TGTGCCAGCAGCCCGGGGGGTTTCGGCCCTACGCAGTATTTT. Translated: CASSPGGFGPTQYF. The chain employs TRBV7-8 and TRBJ2-3, with 7 bases that match TRBD2. After removal of 5 bases from V and 8 bases from J, the junction contained 10 bases not matched to a gene. The CDR3 spans 14 residues. Per the germline V gene, CDR1 is SGHVS and CDR2 is FQNEAQ.

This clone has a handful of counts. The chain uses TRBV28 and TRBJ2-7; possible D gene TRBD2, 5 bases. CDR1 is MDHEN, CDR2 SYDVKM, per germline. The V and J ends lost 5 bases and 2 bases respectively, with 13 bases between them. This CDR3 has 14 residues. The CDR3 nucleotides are TGTGCCAGCAGTACAATGGACGGGGCCTACGAGCAGTACTTC. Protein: CASSTMDGAYEQYF. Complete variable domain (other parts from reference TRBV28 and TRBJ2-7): DVKVTQSSRYLVKRTGEKVFLECVQDMDHENMFWYRQDPGLGLRLIYFSYDVKMKEKGDIPEGYSVSREKKERFSLILESASTNQTSMYLCASSTMDGAYEQYFGPGTRLTVT.

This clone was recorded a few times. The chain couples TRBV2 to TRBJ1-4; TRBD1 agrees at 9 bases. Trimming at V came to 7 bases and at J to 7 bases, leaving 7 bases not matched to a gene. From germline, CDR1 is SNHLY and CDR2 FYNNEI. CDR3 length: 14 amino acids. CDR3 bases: TGTGCCAGCAATAGAGACAGGGGGAGTGAAAAACTGTTTTTT. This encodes CASNRDRGSEKLFF.

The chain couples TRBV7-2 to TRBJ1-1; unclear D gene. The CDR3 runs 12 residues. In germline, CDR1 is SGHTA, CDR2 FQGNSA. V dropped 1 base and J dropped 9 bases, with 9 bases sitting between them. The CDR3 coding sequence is TGTGCCAGCAGCTTAGATCTCGACCAAGCTTTCTTT. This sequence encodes CASSLDLDQAFF. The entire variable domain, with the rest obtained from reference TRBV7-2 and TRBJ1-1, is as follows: GAGVSQSPSNKVTEKGKDVELRCDPISGHTALYWYRQSLGQGLEFLIYFQGNSAPDKSGLPSDRFSAERTGGSVSTLTIQRTQQEDSAVYLCASSLDLDQAFFGQGTRLTVV.

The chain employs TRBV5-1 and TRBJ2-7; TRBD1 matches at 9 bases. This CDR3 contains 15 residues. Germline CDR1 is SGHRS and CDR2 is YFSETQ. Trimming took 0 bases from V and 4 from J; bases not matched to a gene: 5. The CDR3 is CASSLEGTGTYEQYF. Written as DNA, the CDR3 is TGCGCCAGCAGCTTGGAAGGGACAGGGACATACGAGCAGTACTTC.

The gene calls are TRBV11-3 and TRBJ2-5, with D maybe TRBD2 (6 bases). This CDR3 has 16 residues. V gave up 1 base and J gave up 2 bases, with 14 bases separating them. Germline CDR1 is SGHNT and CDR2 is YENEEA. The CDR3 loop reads CASSLGGTGGQETQYF. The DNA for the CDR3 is TGTGCCAGCAGCTTAGGGGGAACCGGGGGTCAAGAGACCCAGTACTTC. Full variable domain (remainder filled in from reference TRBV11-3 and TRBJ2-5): EAGVVQSPRYKIIEKKQPVAFWCNPISGHNTLYWYLQNLGQGPELLIRYENEEAVDDSQLPKDRFSAERLKGVDSTLKIQPAELGDSAVYLCASSLGGTGGQETQYFGPGTRLLVL.

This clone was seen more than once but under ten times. Here the CDR3 DNA reads TGTGCCAGCAGCATTAGCGGGTTTTCGTCTGGGGAGCTGTTTTTT. The encoded protein is CASSISGFSSGELFF. The chain joins TRBV11-3 to TRBJ2-2, with TRBD2 identical over 7 bases. The CDR3 is 15 amino acids. V dropped 5 bases and J dropped 8; count of bases not matched to a gene: 11. Per the germline V gene, CDR1 is SGHNT and CDR2 is YENEEA.

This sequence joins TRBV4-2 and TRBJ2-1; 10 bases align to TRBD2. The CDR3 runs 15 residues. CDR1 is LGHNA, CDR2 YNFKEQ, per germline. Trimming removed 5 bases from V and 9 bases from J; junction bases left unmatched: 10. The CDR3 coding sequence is TGTGCCAGCAGCGCAGCTAGCGGGGGTGAGAGTGAGCAGTTCTTC. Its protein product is CASSAASGGESEQFF.

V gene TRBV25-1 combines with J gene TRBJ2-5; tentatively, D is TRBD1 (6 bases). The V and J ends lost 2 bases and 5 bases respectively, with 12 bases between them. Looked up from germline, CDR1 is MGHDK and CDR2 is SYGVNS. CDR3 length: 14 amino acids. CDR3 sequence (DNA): TGTGCCAGCAGTGAAGAAACAGGGACGGAGACCCAGTACTTC. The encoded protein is CASSEETGTETQYF.

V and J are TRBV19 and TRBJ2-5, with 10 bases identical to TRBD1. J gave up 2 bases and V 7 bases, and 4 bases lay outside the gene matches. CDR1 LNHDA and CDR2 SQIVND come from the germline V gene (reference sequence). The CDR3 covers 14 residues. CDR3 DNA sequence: TGTGCCAGTACCCCGGGACAGGGGCAAGAGACCCAGTACTTC. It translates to CASTPGQGQETQYF. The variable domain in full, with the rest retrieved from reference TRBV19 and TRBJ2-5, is DGGITQSPKYLFRKEGQNVTLSCEQNLNHDAMYWYRQDPGQGLRLIYYSQIVNDFQKGDIAEGYSVSREKKESFPLTVTSAQKNPTAFYLCASTPGQGQETQYFGPGTRLLVL.

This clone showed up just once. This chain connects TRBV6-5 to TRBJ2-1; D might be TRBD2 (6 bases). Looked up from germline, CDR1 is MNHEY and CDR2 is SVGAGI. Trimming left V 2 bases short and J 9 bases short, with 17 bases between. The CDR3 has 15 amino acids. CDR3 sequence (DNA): TGTGCCAGCAGTTACGGGGGGTATTTCATCGGTGAGCAGTTCTTC. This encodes CASSYGGYFIGEQFF.

The CDR3 coding sequence is TGCGCCAGCAGCCTACACGGAGGACAGGGAGGGACCCAGTACTTC. This translates into CASSLHGGQGGTQYF. The chain has TRBV5-1 and TRBJ2-5; TRBD1 aligns across 8 bases. There are 15 residues in the CDR3. Germline trimming cut 4 bases from V and 7 bases from J; bases unmatched to any gene: 12. Germline CDR1 is SGHRS and CDR2 is YFSETQ.

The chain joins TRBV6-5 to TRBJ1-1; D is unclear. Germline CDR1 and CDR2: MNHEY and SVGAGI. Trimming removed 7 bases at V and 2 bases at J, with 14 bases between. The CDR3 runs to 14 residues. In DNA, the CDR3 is TGTGCCAGCAACCCTATCGGGGATAACACTGAAGCTTTCTTT. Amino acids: CASNPIGDNTEAFF.

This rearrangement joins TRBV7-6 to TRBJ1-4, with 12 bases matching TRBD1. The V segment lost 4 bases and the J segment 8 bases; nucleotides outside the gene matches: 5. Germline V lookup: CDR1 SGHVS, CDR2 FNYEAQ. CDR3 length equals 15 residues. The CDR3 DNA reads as TGTGCCAGCAGCTATACCGGGACAGGGGGCGAAAAACTGTTTTTT. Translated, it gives CASSYTGTGGEKLFF.

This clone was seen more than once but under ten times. The CDR3 DNA is TGTGCCAGCCAGACAGGGCTAAAGGCTTCACCCCTCCACTTT. It is translated as CASQTGLKASPLHF. The chain couples TRBV19 to TRBJ1-6, with TRBD1 matching over 7 bases. Trimming took 9 bases from V and 9 from J; bases not matched to a gene: 11. Germline CDR1 and CDR2: LNHDA and SQIVND (reference sequence). The CDR3 spans 14 residues.

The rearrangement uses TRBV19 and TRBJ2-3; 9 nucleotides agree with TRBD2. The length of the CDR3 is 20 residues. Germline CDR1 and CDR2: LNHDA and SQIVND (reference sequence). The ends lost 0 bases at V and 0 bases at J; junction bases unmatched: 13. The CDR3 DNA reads TGTGCCAGTAGTATAGATCCTGCGGGGGGGGGTATTTATAGCACAGATACGCAGTATTTT. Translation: CASSIDPAGGGIYSTDTQYF.

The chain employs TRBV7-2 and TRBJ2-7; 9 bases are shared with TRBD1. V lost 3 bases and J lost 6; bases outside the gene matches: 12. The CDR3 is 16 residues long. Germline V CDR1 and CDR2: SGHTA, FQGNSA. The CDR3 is CASSLGPGQGSLEQYF. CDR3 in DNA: TGTGCCAGCAGCTTGGGGCCGGGACAGGGAAGTCTCGAGCAGTACTTC.

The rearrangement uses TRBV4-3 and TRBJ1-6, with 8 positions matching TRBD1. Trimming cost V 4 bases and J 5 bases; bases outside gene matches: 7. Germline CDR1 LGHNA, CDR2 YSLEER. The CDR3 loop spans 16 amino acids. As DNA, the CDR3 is TGCGCCAGCAGCCTCTCAGGACAGGGAGATAATTCACCCCTCCACTTT. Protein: CASSLSGQGDNSPLHF.

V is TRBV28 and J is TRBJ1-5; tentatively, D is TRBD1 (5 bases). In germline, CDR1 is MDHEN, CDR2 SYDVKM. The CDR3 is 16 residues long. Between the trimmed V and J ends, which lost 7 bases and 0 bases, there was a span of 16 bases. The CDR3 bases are TGTGCCAGCATAGAAGGGACGCCGTATAGCAATCAGCCCCAGCATTTT. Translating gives CASIEGTPYSNQPQHF.

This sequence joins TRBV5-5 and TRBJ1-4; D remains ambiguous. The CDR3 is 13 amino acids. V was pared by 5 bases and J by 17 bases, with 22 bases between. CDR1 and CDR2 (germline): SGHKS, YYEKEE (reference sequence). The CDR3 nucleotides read TGTGCCAGCAGTATATTCCAACAAGAGGGATTTTTTTTT. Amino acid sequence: CASSIFQQEGFFF.

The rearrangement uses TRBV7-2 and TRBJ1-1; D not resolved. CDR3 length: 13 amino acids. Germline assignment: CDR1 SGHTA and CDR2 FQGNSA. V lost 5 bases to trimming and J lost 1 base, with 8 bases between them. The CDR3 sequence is CASSVQKNTEAFF. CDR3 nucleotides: TGTGCCAGCAGCGTTCAGAAGAACACTGAAGCTTTCTTT.

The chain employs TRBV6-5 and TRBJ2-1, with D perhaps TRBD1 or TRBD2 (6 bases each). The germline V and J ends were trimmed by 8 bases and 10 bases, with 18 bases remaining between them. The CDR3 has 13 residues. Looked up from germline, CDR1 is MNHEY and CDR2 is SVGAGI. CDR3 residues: CASGGLRRGEQFF. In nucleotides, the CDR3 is TGTGCCAGCGGGGGGCTCCGTAGGGGAGAGCAGTTCTTC.

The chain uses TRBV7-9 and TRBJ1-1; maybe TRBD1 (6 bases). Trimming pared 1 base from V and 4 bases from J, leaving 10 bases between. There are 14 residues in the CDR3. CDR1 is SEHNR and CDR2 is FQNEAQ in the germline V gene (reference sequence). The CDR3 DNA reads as TGTGCCAGCAGCTTAGTTGGGGGGCTCACTGAAGCTTTCTTT. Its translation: CASSLVGGLTEAFF.

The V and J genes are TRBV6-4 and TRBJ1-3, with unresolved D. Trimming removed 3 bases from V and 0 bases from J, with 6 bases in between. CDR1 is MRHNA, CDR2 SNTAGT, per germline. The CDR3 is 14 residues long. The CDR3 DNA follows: TGTGCCAGCAGTGAACAGACCTCTGGAAACACCATATATTTT. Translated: CASSEQTSGNTIYF.